One TCR beta chain is described in this entry. The sample belongs to a study of blood T cell repertoires in COVID-19. From germline, CDR1 is SGHRS and CDR2 YFSETQ. V was trimmed by 0 bases and J by 4 bases, leaving 5 bases between them. This CDR3 contains 12 residues. As processed by the authors: Cell counts per sample came from amplifying reference gene primers. Clones were sequenced by immunoSEQ multiplex PCR, and TCRdb holds only the in-frame ones, with some missing. That table furnishes V, J and clone size, whereas the DNA furnished D and trimming. The sample shows some 250,000 clones, around 86% of them seen only once.

This sequence was found in an older man with acute or convalescent COVID-19. Sample: peripheral blood. The chain uses TRBV5-1 and TRBJ2-7; unclear D gene. The CDR3 DNA sequence: TGCGCCAGCAGCTTGGTAGCATACGAGCAGTACTTC. It translates to CASSLVAYEQYF.